What follows are 25 T cell receptor beta chains derived from one specimen sequenced in a study of cytomegalovirus exposure and HLA in healthy donors (TCRdb year 2017). Libraries were prepared through the immunoSEQ multiplex PCR assay. For the multiplex PCR, a mixture combining 60 forward primers for TCR Vbeta segments and 13 reverse primers for TCR Jbeta segments was used. This immuneACCESS table, as held by TCRdb, lists in-frame sequences with V and J called but not all clones. Of the missing ones, under half trace to an unresolved V gene in checked studies; the others have no known cause. Counted in this sample were 220,000 or so clones; around 86% of them appeared once. The top ten clones comprise roughly 2.5% of the sample. The sequencing sample was made of PBMCs. The receptors stem from a woman in her thirties or forties in good health and CMV-seronegative.

This clone has more than one count but fewer than ten. The chain recombines TRBV5-1 with TRBJ2-2, with TRBD2 as a possible D gene (6 bases). The CDR3 extends over 15 amino acids. The ends were cut back, 3 bases at V and 6 bases at J, with 15 bases in the middle. Germline values: CDR1 SGHRS, CDR2 YFSETQ. Here the CDR3 reads CASSYLEGRPGELFF. The CDR3 coding sequence is TGCGCCAGCAGCTATTTGGAGGGTCGTCCCGGGGAGCTGTTTTTT. The full variable domain, rest sourced from reference TRBV5-1 and TRBJ2-2, is KAGVTQTPRYLIKTRGQQVTLSCSPISGHRSVSWYQQTPGQGLQFLFEYFSETQRNKGNFPGRFSGRQFSNSRSEMNVSTLELGDSALYLCASSYLEGRPGELFFGEGSRLTVL.

The chain combines TRBV2 with TRBJ2-3; 9 bases align to TRBD2. V lost 0 bases, J lost 2 bases, and 3 bases stayed unmatched. The CDR3 extends over 16 amino acids. Looked up from germline, CDR1 is SNHLY and CDR2 is FYNNEI. The DNA for the CDR3 is TGTGCCAGCAGTGAAGCGGCGGGAGGGTTCACAGATACGCAGTATTTT. As protein: CASSEAAGGFTDTQYF.

The chain uses TRBV15 and TRBJ2-7; D gene unclear. The V end lost 0 bases, the J end lost 5 bases, and 17 bases lay between the germline ends. The CDR3 contains 16 residues. Germline CDR1 LNHNV, CDR2 YYDKDF (reference sequence). CDR3 in DNA: TGTGCCACCAGCAGAGATCGTGCCCTAGAGCCACACGAGCAGTACTTC. Protein: CATSRDRALEPHEQYF.

This clone was picked up a small number of times. This chain uses TRBV29-1 with TRBJ2-2; D not resolved. The CDR3 runs to 13 residues. From germline, CDR1 is SQVTM and CDR2 ANQGSEA. Trimming pared 4 bases from V and 0 bases from J, leaving 6 bases between. In DNA form, the CDR3 reads TGCAGCGTTGGCGCCGCGAACACCGGGGAGCTGTTTTTT. It is translated as CSVGAANTGELFF.

V and J are TRBV9 and TRBJ2-7; the match to TRBD2 covers 8 bases. J was trimmed by 3 bases and V by 0 bases; bases with no gene match: 5. Germline V gene data show CDR1 as SGDLS and CDR2 as YYNGEE. The CDR3 covers 15 residues. Written as DNA, the CDR3 is TGTGCCAGCAGCGTAGCCGGGAGCGGGGGCTACGAGCAGTACTTC. This gives the protein CASSVAGSGGYEQYF.

The V gene is TRBV6-1, the J gene TRBJ1-5; tentative D call: TRBD1 (5 bases). Germline CDR1 MNHNS, CDR2 SASEGT. Trimming pared 1 base from V and 3 bases from J, leaving 13 bases between. This CDR3 spans 16 amino acids. This chain's CDR3 is CASSEVAGTFNQPQHF. The CDR3 nucleotides are TGTGCCAGCAGTGAAGTAGCGGGGACCTTCAATCAGCCCCAGCATTTT.

The V gene is TRBV7-9, the J gene TRBJ2-2; TRBD1 agrees at 7 bases. The germline V gene encodes CDR1 SEHNR and CDR2 FQNEAQ (reference sequence). CDR3 size: 14 residues. V lost 7 bases and J lost 2; bases outside the gene matches: 4. In nucleotides, the CDR3 is TGTGCCAGCATTTGGGACAGTAACACCGGGGAGCTGTTTTTT. Encoded protein: CASIWDSNTGELFF.

V gene TRBV30 combines with J gene TRBJ2-4; 9 bases are a match to TRBD2. J gave up 8 bases and V 8 bases, and 13 bases lay outside the gene matches. This CDR3 spans 14 amino acids. Per the germline V gene, CDR1 is GTSNPN and CDR2 is SVGIG (reference sequence). This CDR3 is CAALFAERGDIQYF. The CDR3, as DNA: TGTGCCGCCCTCTTCGCGGAGCGGGGGGACATTCAGTACTTC.

The CDR3 coding sequence is TGTGCCAGCAGCTTAACAGGGACAGGGAGCACCGGGGAGCTGTTTTTT. Residues: CASSLTGTGSTGELFF. The rearrangement joins TRBV7-3 to TRBJ2-2; 9 nucleotides agree with TRBD1. The V gene end was trimmed by 0 bases and the J gene end by 4 bases; junction bases not matched to a gene: 3. The CDR3 loop spans 16 amino acids. Germline CDR1 and CDR2: SGHTA and FQGTGA.

The rearrangement links TRBV2 to TRBJ1-4; D is possibly TRBD1 (5 bases). The CDR3 extends over 16 amino acids. V lost 0 bases and J lost 8, with 16 bases in between. Germline lookup yields CDR1 SNHLY and CDR2 FYNNEI. The CDR3 sequence is CASSEAGGGRLEKLFF. As DNA, the CDR3 is TGTGCCAGCAGTGAAGCGGGGGGAGGGCGACTAGAAAAACTGTTTTTT.

The chain combines TRBV2 with TRBJ1-2; 9 bases are a match to TRBD1. The CDR3 extends over 14 amino acids. J lost 5 bases, V lost 6 bases, and 7 bases had no gene match. Germline assignment: CDR1 SNHLY and CDR2 FYNNEI. The CDR3 is CASSKGQGIYGYTF. In nucleotides, the CDR3 is TGTGCCAGCAGCAAGGGACAGGGAATTTATGGCTACACCTTC.

V is TRBV5-5 and J is TRBJ2-2; a possible D gene is TRBD2 (5 bases). The CDR3 runs 15 residues. Germline CDR1 reads SGHKS; CDR2 reads YYEKEE (reference sequence). V lost 0 bases to trimming and J lost 6 bases, with 12 bases between them. The CDR3 coding sequence is TGTGCCAGCAGCTTGGCACTAGGGCAGCCCGGGGAGCTGTTTTTT. Its translation is CASSLALGQPGELFF.

V is TRBV5-1 and J is TRBJ2-1; D call uncertain. Germline V CDR1 and CDR2: SGHRS, YFSETQ. V gave up 9 bases and J gave up 4 bases, with 14 bases separating them. CDR3 length equals 13 residues. The CDR3 here is CATSQEPYNEQFF. CDR3 coding DNA: TGCGCCACCTCCCAGGAACCTTACAATGAGCAGTTCTTC.

This chain links TRBV9 with TRBJ2-7; 8 nucleotides line up with TRBD1. J gave up 4 bases and V 0 bases, and 9 bases lay outside the gene matches. The germline V gene encodes CDR1 SGDLS and CDR2 YYNGEE. The CDR3 is made up of 16 amino acids. The CDR3 nucleotides are TGTGCCAGCAGCGTAGCTCGGACAGGGACCATATACGAGCAGTACTTC. Protein product: CASSVARTGTIYEQYF.

The chain carries TRBV4-2 and TRBJ2-7; possible D gene TRBD1, 6 bases. Trimming took off 2 bases at V and 4 bases at J, with 9 bases between the two ends. CDR3 size: 13 residues. The germline CDR1 and CDR2 sequences are LGHNA and YNFKEQ. This chain's CDR3 is CASSQIQGYEQYF. CDR3 coding DNA: TGTGCCAGCAGCCAAATACAGGGATACGAGCAGTACTTC.

V usage is TRBV13 and J usage is TRBJ2-3; possible D gene TRBD2, 5 bases. This CDR3 comprises 17 residues. Germline loops: CDR1 PRHDT, CDR2 FYEKMQ (reference sequence). V was trimmed by 5 bases and J by 4 bases, leaving 22 bases between them. In DNA, the CDR3 is TGTGCCAGCAGCCCACGTTCCGGGTTCTCGAGGGCAGATACGCAGTATTTT. This encodes CASSPRSGFSRADTQYF.

This clone was seen a handful of times. CDR3 loop: CASSPAYEQYF. The CDR3 coding sequence is TGTGCCAGCAGCCCGGCCTACGAGCAGTACTTC. The V call is TRBV7-8, the J call TRBJ2-7, with no clear D. The V end was cut by 5 bases, the J end by 2 bases, with 4 bases between. CDR1 SGHVS and CDR2 FQNEAQ come from the germline V gene. This CDR3 is built from 11 residues.

This clone was recorded once. This sequence joins TRBV5-1 and TRBJ1-4; 7 bases are a match to TRBD1. The germline V gene encodes CDR1 SGHRS and CDR2 YFSETQ. The CDR3 totals 15 residues. V lost 0 bases, J lost 7 bases, and 6 bases stayed unmatched. The CDR3 loop is CASSLVSGGGEKLFF. In nucleotides, the CDR3 is TGCGCCAGCAGCTTGGTTTCAGGGGGTGGTGAAAAACTGTTTTTT.

The rearrangement uses TRBV30 and TRBJ2-1, with TRBD1 identical over 12 bases. The CDR3 spans 13 residues. Germline loops: CDR1 GTSNPN, CDR2 SVGIG (reference sequence). V gave up 3 bases and J gave up 9 bases; unmatched junction bases: 3. CDR3 sequence reads: CAWRGQGAIEQFF. CDR3 bases: TGTGCCTGGAGGGGACAGGGGGCGATTGAGCAGTTCTTC. The variable domain in full, with the rest retrieved from reference TRBV30 and TRBJ2-1, is SQTIHQWPATLVQPVGSPLSLECTVEGTSNPNLYWYRQAAGRGLQLLFYSVGIGQISSEVPQNLSASRPQDRQFILSSKKLLLSDSGFYLCAWRGQGAIEQFFGPGTRLTVL.

This clone has only a few counts. CDR3 sequence: CASSLEFLAADTQYF. The DNA for the CDR3 is TGTGCCAGCAGCTTAGAGTTCCTAGCCGCAGATACGCAGTATTTT. J is TRBJ2-3 and V is TRBV7-6; possible D gene TRBD2, 5 bases. This CDR3 region has 15 residues. Looked up from germline, CDR1 is SGHVS and CDR2 is FNYEAQ. Trimming took off 1 base at V and 4 bases at J, with 12 bases between the two ends.

As for this clone: The same CDR3 is also encoded by other DNA sequences in this sample. The V and J genes are TRBV15 and TRBJ2-1; TRBD2 aligns across 7 bases. Trimming removed 1 base from V and 0 bases from J; junction bases left unmatched: 0. The V gene's germline CDR1 is LNHNV and CDR2 YYDKDF (reference sequence). The CDR3 is 15 residues long. The DNA for the CDR3 is TGTGCCACCAGCAGAGGCGGGGGCTCCTACAATGAGCAGTTCTTC. It encodes CATSRGGGSYNEQFF.

The V gene is TRBV5-6, the J gene TRBJ2-3; D remains ambiguous. The ends were cut back, 0 bases at V and 3 bases at J, with 5 bases in the middle. CDR1 and CDR2 (germline): SGHDT, YYEEEE. The CDR3 has 13 amino acids. The CDR3 DNA is TGTGCCAGCAGCTTGGAACTAACAGATACGCAGTATTTT. Amino acid sequence: CASSLELTDTQYF.

For this clone: The junction differs from germline at one of its ends, possibly a read error. This chain connects TRBV5-1 to TRBJ2-7; perhaps TRBD2 as D (6 bases). The CDR3 sequence is 14 residues long. The germline V gene has CDR1 SGHRS and CDR2 YFSETQ. CDR3 protein: CASSLGLGVVVQYF. As DNA, the CDR3 is TGCGCCAGCAGCTTGGGACTAGGGGTCGTGGTTCAGTATTTC.

The rearrangement links TRBV5-4 to TRBJ1-1; D is possibly TRBD1 (5 bases). V lost 2 bases and J lost 0, with 5 bases in between. Germline CDR1 reads SGHNT; CDR2 reads YYREEE (reference sequence). CDR3 length: 13 residues. The CDR3 sequence is CASSLGVNTEAFF. CDR3 coding DNA: TGTGCCAGCAGCTTAGGGGTGAACACTGAAGCTTTCTTT.

This clone has just one count. The chain has TRBV6-6 and TRBJ2-3; unclear D gene. V lost 6 bases and J 3 bases, leaving 4 bases between the germline ends. The CDR3 length is 11 residues. CDR1 and CDR2 (germline): MNHNY, SVGAGI (reference sequence). CDR3 sequence (DNA): TGTGCCAGCAGCAGAACAGATACGCAGTATTTT. This translates into CASSRTDTQYF.